This TCR beta chain originates from a study of tumor and adjacent non-tumor tissue in lung cancer. The wider study: Each sample yielded 3.9 million or so productive TCRbeta reads on average. Overall study findings and caveats: Significantly higher TCR diversity was found in tumor than normal lung.

The library came from three nested PCR rounds adapted from ARM-PCR protocols. Each CDR3 protein is one row after TCRdb ran MiXCR on the multiplex PCR reads. The sample records 60,000 to 70,000 distinct CDR3 sequences, roughly 77% being singletons. The CDR3 runs to 16 residues. CDR1 and CDR2 from the germline V gene are SGHNT and YYREEE (reference sequence). V lost 3 bases to trimming and J lost 5 bases; unmatched junction nucleotides: 11. Concerning this clonotype: Its antigen is not identified.

This sample's RNA came from whole unsorted tissue. The normal lung tissue was taken more than 3 cm from the tumor edge. The sequence was collected from a man in his sixties with non-small cell lung cancer. The chain links TRBV5-4 to TRBJ2-3; 8 bases match TRBD2. The sequencing sample was made of distant non-tumor lung tissue. Here the CDR3 reads CASSSIEREHGDTQYF. The CDR3 coding sequence is TGTGCCAGCAGCTCTATCGAGCGGGAGCATGGAGATACGCAGTATTTT.